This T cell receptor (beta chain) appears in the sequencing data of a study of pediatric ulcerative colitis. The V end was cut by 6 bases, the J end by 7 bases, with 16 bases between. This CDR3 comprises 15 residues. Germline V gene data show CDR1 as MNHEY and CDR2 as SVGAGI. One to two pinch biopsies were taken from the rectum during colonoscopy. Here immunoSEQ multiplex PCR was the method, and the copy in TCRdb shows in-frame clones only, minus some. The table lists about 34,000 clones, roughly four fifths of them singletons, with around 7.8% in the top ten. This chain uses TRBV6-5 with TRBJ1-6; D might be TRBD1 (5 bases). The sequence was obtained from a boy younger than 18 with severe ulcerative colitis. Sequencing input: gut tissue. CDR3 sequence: CASRPQGALNSPLHF. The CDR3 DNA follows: TGTGCCAGCAGGCCCCAGGGAGCTCTAAATTCACCCCTCCACTTT.